The 8 T cell receptor beta chains below come from one sample, sequenced in a study of T cell repertoires in cytomegalovirus infection. Antigen specificity for these receptors is unknown. From the reads, TCRdb called clonotypes with MiXCR, one entry per CDR3 protein. The table lists approximately 120,000 distinct CDR3 sequences, more than 25% of them singletons. The sample consisted of CD8+ T cells from cultured PBMCs, taken from culture after CMV antigen stimulation. The receptors stem from a human donor in good health (CMV status not recorded). Some clones in this sample may be carry-over from other donors' samples.

Comments on this clonotype: A single base separates this from a much larger clone, so it may be a read error. The J gene is TRBJ2-3, the V gene TRBV7-9; D uncertain. Germline V CDR1 and CDR2: SEHNR, FQNEAQ (reference sequence). CDR3 length: 15 amino acids. As DNA, the CDR3 is TGTGCCAGCAGCTTAGAGGTTACCCCCACAGATACGGAGTATTTT. This sequence encodes CASSLEVTPTDTEYF.

This clonotype has only a few counts. The chain joins TRBV7-9 to TRBJ2-1, with unresolved D. From germline, CDR1 is SEHNR and CDR2 FQNEAQ (reference sequence). V lost 4 bases to trimming and J lost 10 bases, with 14 bases between them. The CDR3 has 13 amino acids. CDR3 protein: CASSSEMRPEQFF. In nucleotides, the CDR3 is TGTGCCAGCAGCTCCGAAATGCGCCCGGAGCAGTTCTTC.

This clonotype was recorded a few times. V and J are TRBV6-5 and TRBJ2-5; 8 nucleotides match TRBD2. CDR1 and CDR2 from the germline V gene are MNHEY and SVGAGI. V dropped 5 bases and J dropped 5; count of bases not matched to a gene: 7. The CDR3 consists of 14 residues. The CDR3, as DNA: TGTGCCAGCAGTCAGGGACTAGGAGCTGAGACCCAGTACTTC. This gives the protein CASSQGLGAETQYF.

As to this clonotype: With a much larger clone just one base away, this may be a read error. The V gene is TRBV7-2, the J gene TRBJ2-3, with D possibly TRBD1 on 6 matching bases. CDR1 is SGHTA and CDR2 is FQGNSA in the germline V gene. The CDR3 covers 17 residues. V was trimmed by 5 bases and J by 9 bases, leaving 27 bases between them. The CDR3 region has the DNA TGTGCCAGCAGCCCGGGCGGTGGGACATACATCCATATGACGCAGTATTTT. Its translation: CASSPGGGTYIHMTQYF. The complete variable domain, with remaining parts taken from reference TRBV7-2 and TRBJ2-3, reads GAGVSQSPSNKVTEKGKDVELRCDPISGHTALYWYRQSLGQGLEFLIYFQGNSAPDKSGLPSDRFSAERTGGSVSTLTIQRTQQEDSAVYLCASSPGGGTYIHMTQYFGPGTRLTVL.

This clonotype has just a few counts. The rearrangement uses TRBV7-4 and TRBJ2-4; TRBD1 agrees at 10 bases. The CDR3 extends over 16 amino acids. V lost 5 bases to trimming and J lost 1 base; unmatched junction nucleotides: 5. From germline, CDR1 is SGHVT and CDR2 SQSDAQ. CDR3 region: CASSKPGQGAKNIQYF. Written as DNA, the CDR3 is TGTGCCAGCAGCAAACCGGGACAGGGGGCCAAAAACATTCAGTACTTC.

The CDR3 is CASSYSVNTEAFF. In nucleotides, the CDR3 is TGTGCCAGCAGTTACTCTGTAAACACTGAAGCTTTCTTT. The J gene is TRBJ1-1, the V gene TRBV6-5, with D hard to call. Germline V gene sequence: CDR1 MNHEY, CDR2 SVGAGI. V gave up 0 bases and J gave up 2 bases, with 4 bases separating them. The CDR3 sequence is 13 residues long.

This chain links TRBV29-1 with TRBJ2-1, with D maybe TRBD1 (5 bases). The germline CDR1 and CDR2 sequences are SQVTM and ANQGSEA. This CDR3 spans 13 amino acids. Trimming pared 7 bases from V and 0 bases from J, leaving 10 bases between. CDR3 sequence: CSGTQGSYNEQFF. The CDR3 DNA reads TGCAGCGGAACTCAGGGCTCCTACAATGAGCAGTTCTTC.

J is TRBJ1-2 and V is TRBV20-1; no clear D gene. V was trimmed by 0 bases and J by 5 bases, leaving 16 bases between them. Germline values: CDR1 DFQATT, CDR2 SNEGSKA (reference sequence). The CDR3 runs 15 residues. CDR3: CSARDISRLSYGYTF. CDR3 coding DNA: TGCAGTGCTAGAGATATTAGCAGGCTTTCTTATGGCTACACCTTC.